These 7 T cell receptor beta chains share one sample of origin, sequenced in a study of blood T cell repertoires in COVID-19. Data came from immunoSEQ multiplex PCR; TCRdb stores just in-frame clones and leaves some out. The repertoire holds under 200,000 clones, with 79% as singletons. The sequenced sample was peripheral blood. All receptors derive from a woman aged 60-75 years with COVID-19, enrolled during active disease.

This chain links TRBV9 with TRBJ2-3; TRBD1 aligns across 7 bases. Germline V CDR1 and CDR2: SGDLS, YYNGEE. V dropped 4 bases and J dropped 0; count of bases not matched to a gene: 8. The CDR3 contains 16 residues. The CDR3 DNA is TGTGCCAGCAGCCTGGGGACAGCCCCTAGCACAGATACGCAGTATTTT. Translation gives CASSLGTAPSTDTQYF.

The CDR3 sequence: CSVETGTGGETQYF. DNA of the CDR3: TGCAGCGTTGAAACGGGGACAGGGGGGGAGACCCAGTACTTC. The rearrangement joins TRBV29-1 to TRBJ2-5; TRBD1 matches at 11 bases. Germline V lookup: CDR1 SQVTM, CDR2 ANQGSEA. Unmatched junction bases numbered 4, after V lost 2 bases and J lost 5 bases. CDR3 length: 14 residues.

This clone was recorded once. This chain links TRBV24-1 with TRBJ2-2; D unclear. With 1 base removed from V and 5 bases from J, the gap between germline ends came to 7 bases. This CDR3 contains 14 residues. Germline V gene data show CDR1 as KGHDR and CDR2 as SFDVKD. The DNA of the CDR3 is TGTGCCACCAGTGATTTTGAGAAGACCGGGGAGCTGTTTTTT. The encoded protein is CATSDFEKTGELFF.

This chain connects TRBV12-5 to TRBJ2-3; D possibly corresponds to TRBD1 (6 bases). The germline gives CDR1 LGHNT, CDR2 FRNRAP. Trimming took off 5 bases at V and 4 bases at J, with 19 bases between the two ends. The CDR3 totals 16 residues. The CDR3 coding sequence is TGTGCTAGTGGTCTGGGCGCACTACAGGGCGCAGATACGCAGTATTTT. Translation: CASGLGALQGADTQYF.

The chain couples TRBV6-5 to TRBJ1-6, with 7 bases fitting TRBD1. V gave up 8 bases and J gave up 7 bases; unmatched junction bases: 5. CDR1 is MNHEY and CDR2 is SVGAGI in the germline V gene. The CDR3 covers 13 residues. The CDR3 DNA is TGTGCCAGCCGACAGGGTTACAATTCACCCCTCCACTTT. Protein: CASRQGYNSPLHF.

The chain uses TRBV14 and TRBJ1-2; TRBD1 might be the D (6 bases). The V end lost 3 bases, the J end lost 4 bases, and 15 bases lay between the germline ends. Germline V gives CDR1 SGHDN, CDR2 FVKESK. There are 15 residues in the CDR3. DNA of the CDR3: TGTGCCAGCAGCCAGAGACCAGGGGAAAGCTATGGCTACACCTTC. This translates into CASSQRPGESYGYTF.

This clone was counted only a few times. The chain combines TRBV5-5 with TRBJ2-2; D is uncertain. There are 13 residues in the CDR3. Looked up from germline, CDR1 is SGHKS and CDR2 is YYEKEE (reference sequence). The V and J ends lost 1 base and 3 bases respectively, with 4 bases between them. The CDR3 protein is CASSLIYTGELFF. Written as DNA, the CDR3 is TGTGCCAGCAGCTTGATCTACACCGGGGAGCTGTTTTTT.